One and the same sample provided the 20 T cell receptor beta chains below, sequenced in a study of blood T cell repertoires in COVID-19. The protocol was immunoSEQ multiplex PCR, while the TCRdb copy is restricted to in-frame clones and leaves out a portion. The table includes just under 150,000 clones, about 87% detected once. Sequenced material: peripheral blood. These receptors came from a woman in her 50s with active or convalescent COVID-19.

The V gene is TRBV28, the J gene TRBJ2-1; 9 bases line up with TRBD1. The V gene's germline CDR1 is MDHEN and CDR2 SYDVKM. The CDR3 extends over 16 amino acids. With 1 base clipped from V and 2 bases from J, the junction kept 3 bases outside the gene matches. The CDR3: CASSLSRTGAYNEQFF. CDR3 coding DNA: TGTGCCAGCAGTTTATCTCGGACAGGGGCCTACAATGAGCAGTTCTTC.

The chain employs TRBV7-9 and TRBJ1-1, with D maybe TRBD1 (6 bases). Between the trimmed V and J ends, which lost 5 bases and 2 bases, there was a span of 24 bases. The CDR3 has 18 residues. From germline, CDR1 is SEHNR and CDR2 FQNEAQ (reference sequence). CDR3 bases: TGTGCCAGCAGCCTGAACCCCAGGGGTGAGGGCCGTAACACTGAAGCTTTCTTT. Translating it yields CASSLNPRGEGRNTEAFF. The whole variable domain, filled in from reference TRBV7-9 and TRBJ1-1, reads DTGVSQNPRHKITKRGQNVTFRCDPISEHNRLYWYRQTLGQGPEFLTYFQNEAQLEKSRLLSDRFSAERPKGSFSTLEIQRTEQGDSAMYLCASSLNPRGEGRNTEAFFGQGTRLTVV.

The gene calls are TRBV29-1 and TRBJ1-4; D is unclear. Trimming shortened V by 4 bases and J by 8 bases, and 14 bases separated the two germline ends. Germline V gene lookup returns CDR1 SQVTM and CDR2 ANQGSEA. This CDR3 spans 13 amino acids. The DNA of the CDR3 is TGCAGCGTTGGTCGCAGGTTAGACGAAAAACTGTTTTTT. This translates into CSVGRRLDEKLFF.

J is TRBJ1-6 and V is TRBV27; unclear D gene. Trimming left V 3 bases short and J 7 bases short, with 4 bases between. CDR1 MNHEY and CDR2 SMNVEV come from the germline V gene (reference sequence). CDR3 length equals 12 residues. The CDR3 DNA sequence: TGTGCCAGCAGTTTTATGAATTCACCCCTCCACTTT. Translation gives CASSFMNSPLHF.

The rearrangement uses TRBV11-2 and TRBJ2-4; a weak D match, TRBD2 (6 bases). V was shortened by 5 bases and J by 8 bases, with 16 bases between the two germline ends. Germline V gives CDR1 SGHAT, CDR2 FQNNGV. The CDR3 sequence is 14 residues long. The CDR3: CASSPFGGGDIQYF. DNA of the CDR3: TGTGCCAGCAGCCCCTTTGGGGGAGGAGACATTCAGTACTTC.

The rearrangement uses TRBV24-1 and TRBJ2-1, with unresolved D. The V gene's germline CDR1 is KGHDR and CDR2 SFDVKD. The CDR3 length is 12 residues. V was trimmed by 3 bases and J by 10 bases, leaving 9 bases between them. CDR3 sequence (DNA): TGTGCCACCAGTGATCCCCGGTCAGAGCAGTTCTTC. Residues: CATSDPRSEQFF.

The V gene is TRBV30, the J gene TRBJ2-3, with 9 bases matching TRBD2. With V trimmed by 5 bases and J by 4 bases, 4 bases remained unmatched. In germline, CDR1 is GTSNPN, CDR2 SVGIG (reference sequence). The CDR3 is made up of 13 amino acids. This CDR3 reads CAWGGLAPDTQYF. For the CDR3, the DNA is TGTGCCTGGGGGGGACTAGCTCCAGATACGCAGTATTTT.

This clone was seen more than once but under ten times. This chain joins TRBV30 and TRBJ1-6; TRBD1 matches 7 bases. Germline CDR1 is GTSNPN and CDR2 is SVGIG (reference sequence). The V segment lost 1 base and the J segment 0 bases; nucleotides outside the gene matches: 9. This CDR3 contains 18 residues. The CDR3: CAWSDAGGFFSYNSPLHF. CDR3 DNA sequence: TGTGCCTGGAGTGACGCAGGGGGATTCTTCTCCTATAATTCACCCCTCCACTTT.

CDR3: CASSPSGGAYEQYF. CDR3 sequence (DNA): TGTGCCAGCAGCCCAAGCGGGGGGGCCTACGAGCAGTACTTC. V is TRBV3-1 (or the pseudogene TRBV3-2) and J is TRBJ2-7; 10 nucleotides agree with TRBD2. V gave up 4 bases and J gave up 2 bases; unmatched junction bases: 2. CDR3 length equals 14 residues. Germline V gives CDR1 LGHDT, CDR2 YNNKEL (reference sequence).

The chain uses TRBV5-1 and TRBJ2-1; 9 bases are a match to TRBD2. With 0 bases clipped from V and 4 bases from J, the junction kept 2 bases outside the gene matches. CDR3 length: 15 amino acids. Per the germline V gene, CDR1 is SGHRS and CDR2 is YFSETQ. This CDR3 is CASSLASGVYNEQFF. For the CDR3, the DNA is TGCGCCAGCAGCTTGGCTAGCGGGGTTTACAATGAGCAGTTCTTC.

The chain recombines TRBV19 with TRBJ1-5, with 8 bases lining up with TRBD1. The V segment lost 5 bases and the J segment 5 bases; nucleotides outside the gene matches: 2. Germline CDR1 LNHDA, CDR2 SQIVND (reference sequence). The CDR3 has 13 residues. CDR3 DNA: TGTGCCAGTAGTGACAGGGGATATCAGCCCCAGCATTTT. It encodes CASSDRGYQPQHF.

This clone has only a few counts. The chain uses TRBV7-9 and TRBJ1-4; 9 bases are a match to TRBD1. The CDR3 totals 16 residues. J was trimmed by 8 bases and V by 4 bases; bases with no gene match: 11. The germline V gene has CDR1 SEHNR and CDR2 FQNEAQ (reference sequence). The DNA of the CDR3 is TGTGCCAGCAGCTCCACAGGGGGCGAATGGGGGGAAAAACTGTTTTTT. Translation: CASSSTGGEWGEKLFF.

V gene TRBV2 combines with J gene TRBJ1-3; TRBD1 might be the D (5 bases). CDR1 SNHLY and CDR2 FYNNEI come from the germline V gene. Trimming cost V 5 bases and J 4 bases, with 15 bases left between them. This CDR3 has 15 residues. This CDR3 is CASSHGGDSGNTIYF. CDR3 bases: TGTGCCAGCAGTCATGGAGGGGATTCAGGAAACACCATATATTTT.

The chain links TRBV15 to TRBJ2-7, with D possibly being TRBD1 (5 bases). The germline CDR1 and CDR2 sequences are LNHNV and YYDKDF (reference sequence). CDR3 length: 14 amino acids. The germline V and J ends were trimmed by 0 bases and 6 bases, with 12 bases remaining between them. CDR3 in DNA: TGTGCCACCAGCAGAGATACTGGGGCAGGCGAGCAGTACTTC. Translating gives CATSRDTGAGEQYF.

The V gene is TRBV19, the J gene TRBJ1-5; perhaps TRBD1 as D (5 bases). The CDR3 length is 15 residues. Per the germline V gene, CDR1 is LNHDA and CDR2 is SQIVND (reference sequence). Trimming took 7 bases from V and 3 from J, leaving 16 bases between them. CDR3 DNA sequence: TGTGCCAGTACATCCCTCGACAGCAACAATCAGCCCCAGCATTTT. Its protein product is CASTSLDSNNQPQHF.

This clone was observed a handful of times. The gene calls are TRBV6-5 and TRBJ1-3; no clear D. The CDR3 spans 12 residues. V lost 7 bases and J lost 8, with 12 bases in between. CDR1 and CDR2 (germline): MNHEY, SVGAGI. The CDR3 nucleotides are TGTGCCAGCATGCCACAGTCCCACACCATATATTTT. Translating it yields CASMPQSHTIYF.

The rearrangement links TRBV20-1 to TRBJ1-1, with 8 bases that match TRBD1. V shed 3 bases and J 0 bases; nucleotides not matched to a gene: 6. The CDR3 contains 15 residues. Germline CDR1 and CDR2: DFQATT and SNEGSKA (reference sequence). The DNA of the CDR3 is TGCAGTGCTAGTGGACAGGGCAACATGAACACTGAAGCTTTCTTT. It is translated as CSASGQGNMNTEAFF.

This chain joins TRBV24-1 and TRBJ2-3; 12 nucleotides line up with TRBD2. The CDR3 runs 15 residues. V lost 5 bases to trimming and J lost 6 bases; unmatched junction nucleotides: 5. Germline-derived CDR1 and CDR2 are KGHDR and SFDVKD. The CDR3 is CATSAPSGRDDTQYF. The CDR3 DNA reads TGTGCCACCAGTGCGCCTAGCGGGAGGGACGATACGCAGTATTTT.

A few counts support this clone. This sequence joins TRBV27 and TRBJ1-3; TRBD1 agrees at 7 bases. Germline V lookup: CDR1 MNHEY, CDR2 SMNVEV (reference sequence). CDR3 length: 14 residues. V lost 8 bases, J lost 4 bases, and 8 bases stayed unmatched. The CDR3 sequence is CASGRGGPGNTIYF. In DNA, the CDR3 is TGTGCCAGCGGTAGAGGGGGCCCAGGAAACACCATATATTTT.

The chain uses TRBV5-5 and TRBJ2-1; D is perhaps TRBD1 (5 bases). Trimming left V 4 bases short and J 3 bases short, with 14 bases between. This CDR3 has 15 residues. The germline gives CDR1 SGHKS, CDR2 YYEKEE (reference sequence). The CDR3, as DNA: TGTGCCAGCAGCCCGACAGAGACTTTCTACAATGAGCAGTTCTTC. This translates into CASSPTETFYNEQFF.